This T cell receptor (beta chain) came from a study of T cells in Graves' hyperthyroidism and ophthalmopathy. Template material for amplifying TCR beta CDR3 regions consisted of RNA transcripts. With the HTBI primer set, the TCR CDR3 went through a first round of RT-PCR. Each CDR3 protein is one row after TCRdb ran MiXCR on the multiplex PCR reads. The sample records around 300,000 distinct CDR3 sequences, around 15% being singletons. This CDR3 is 15 amino acids long. Looked up from germline, CDR1 is LGHDT and CDR2 is YNNKEL (reference sequence). V was clipped by 5 bases and J by 0 bases, with 14 bases between them. Of note for this clonotype: Its antigen is not identified.

Study-level findings and limits: A median roughly six months before onset, the model predicted ophthalmopathy.

Material: blood. This clonotype was obtained from a woman aged 45-60 years with Graves' hyperthyroidism that later progressed to Graves' ophthalmopathy. This chain links TRBV3-1 with TRBJ2-7, with D maybe TRBD2 (7 bases). CDR3 DNA: TGTGCCAGCAGCTTCCAGGGGACTACCTCCTACGAGCAGTACTTC. It translates to CASSFQGTTSYEQYF.